This T cell receptor beta chain was identified during a study of T cells expressing NK-cell markers. For each CDR3 protein, TCRdb gives one entry from its re-call of the 5' RACE reads, without DNA. In total, the table holds 500,000 to 700,000 distinct CDR3 sequences. Study outcomes and limitations: Several donors showed these clonotypes also leading the CD3+CD56-NKG2C+ fraction.

The CDR3 loop spans 15 amino acids. CDR1 DFQATT and CDR2 SNEGSKA come from the germline V gene (reference sequence). As regards this clonotype: Its antigen is not identified.

This receptor was identified in a man aged 18 to 35 in good health. The sample comprised blood T cells: a sorted CD56 or NKG2C T cell subset, CD4+ or CD8+ T cells, or bulk PBMC T cells (not recorded which). The rearrangement joins TRBV20-1 to TRBJ1-6. The chain's CDR3 is CSARDPTEYNSPLHF.